One and the same sample provided the 10 T cell receptor beta chains below, sequenced in a study of human thymus T cells. Produced via immunoSEQ multiplex PCR; TCRdb's table is partial and in-frame only. The repertoire includes about 130,000 clones, approximately 96% of them detected once, and 0.02% to 0.03% sits in the top ten. Corrective heart surgery yielded the resections from which the thymus tissue came. Sequences were obtained from thymus tissue. The receptors come from a boy less than two years old with a congenital heart defect but otherwise immunologically healthy.

V usage is TRBV19 and J usage is TRBJ1-2; D gene ambiguous. Between the trimmed V and J ends, which lost 6 bases and 3 bases, there was a span of 23 bases. Germline lookup yields CDR1 LNHDA and CDR2 SQIVND (reference sequence). The CDR3 length is 17 residues. The CDR3 DNA follows: TGTGCCAGTAGACCTCTCAACCCCCGTATACCAGACTATGGCTACACCTTC. Protein sequence: CASRPLNPRIPDYGYTF.

V and J are TRBV9 and TRBJ2-7; TRBD2 matches at 8 bases. Germline V gives CDR1 SGDLS, CDR2 YYNGEE. The CDR3 is 14 amino acids. Germline trimming cut 4 bases from V and 4 bases from J; bases unmatched to any gene: 7. In DNA form, the CDR3 reads TGTGCCAGCAGCCCCCGGGGGGGGCCATACGAGCAGTACTTC. It translates to CASSPRGGPYEQYF.

The chain employs TRBV6-1 and TRBJ2-7; TRBD2 matches at 7 bases. The V gene end was trimmed by 3 bases and the J gene end by 1 base; junction bases not matched to a gene: 3. The CDR3 consists of 14 residues. The germline CDR1 and CDR2 sequences are MNHNS and SASEGT. CDR3 DNA: TGTGCCAGCAGTGACGACGGGAGGTCCTACGAGCAGTACTTC. Encoded protein: CASSDDGRSYEQYF.

The chain links TRBV7-3 to TRBJ2-7, with TRBD2 matching over 8 bases. The CDR3 runs to 15 residues. The junction had 4 bases not matched to a gene; V was cut back by 1 base and J by 2 bases. The germline V gene has CDR1 SGHTA and CDR2 FQGTGA. CDR3 region: CASSLRAGETYEQYF. CDR3 nucleotide sequence: TGTGCCAGCAGCTTAAGAGCGGGGGAGACCTACGAGCAGTACTTC.

The CDR3, as DNA: TGCAGTGCTAGTGGGAACAATGAGCAGTTCTTC. Translating gives CSASGNNEQFF. V and J are TRBV20-1 and TRBJ2-1; D uncertain. Trimming took off 3 bases at V and 5 bases at J, with 5 bases between the two ends. Germline V gives CDR1 DFQATT, CDR2 SNEGSKA (reference sequence). The CDR3 sequence is 11 residues long.

The chain is built from TRBV1 and TRBJ1-5; the table's D call, TRBD1, has no DNA check behind it. TRBV1 is a recognized pseudogene. There are 14 residues in the CDR3. The CDR3 DNA follows: TGCACCAGCAACCTGACAGGGGGCAATCAGCCCCAGCATTTT. Translation: CTSNLTGGNQPQHF.

The rearrangement links TRBV29-1 to TRBJ1-1; tentatively, D is TRBD1 (5 bases). The V gene's germline CDR1 is SQVTM and CDR2 ANQGSEA. With 6 bases removed from V and 6 bases from J, the gap between germline ends came to 17 bases. This CDR3 has 13 residues. Here the CDR3 DNA reads TGCAGCGTCGCGATTCGGGGAGGGGCTGAAGCTTTCTTT. It encodes CSVAIRGGAEAFF.

The chain combines TRBV5-5 with TRBJ1-2, with 8 bases that match TRBD1. The germline CDR1 and CDR2 sequences are SGHKS and YYEKEE (reference sequence). V dropped 0 bases and J dropped 4; count of bases not matched to a gene: 5. The CDR3 loop spans 15 amino acids. The CDR3 sequence: CASSLAGDRSYGYTF. CDR3 nucleotide sequence: TGTGCCAGCAGCTTGGCTGGGGACAGGAGCTATGGCTACACCTTC.

The V call is TRBV28, the J call TRBJ2-5; 13 bases match TRBD2. The CDR3 is made up of 16 amino acids. Germline V gene sequence: CDR1 MDHEN, CDR2 SYDVKM. J gave up 5 bases and V 5 bases, and 8 bases lay outside the gene matches. This chain's CDR3 is CASSPGLAGKSETQYF. The CDR3 coding sequence is TGTGCCAGCAGTCCGGGACTAGCGGGGAAGTCGGAGACCCAGTACTTC.

J is TRBJ2-7 and V is TRBV7-6, with a weak D call TRBD1 (6 bases). The CDR3 extends over 15 amino acids. CDR1 SGHVS and CDR2 FNYEAQ come from the germline V gene. The V end lost 0 bases, the J end lost 9 bases, and 18 bases lay between the germline ends. The CDR3 nucleotides read TGTGCCAGCAGCTTAGCGTTACAGGGCCGGCTCGGGCAGTACTTC. This gives the protein CASSLALQGRLGQYF.